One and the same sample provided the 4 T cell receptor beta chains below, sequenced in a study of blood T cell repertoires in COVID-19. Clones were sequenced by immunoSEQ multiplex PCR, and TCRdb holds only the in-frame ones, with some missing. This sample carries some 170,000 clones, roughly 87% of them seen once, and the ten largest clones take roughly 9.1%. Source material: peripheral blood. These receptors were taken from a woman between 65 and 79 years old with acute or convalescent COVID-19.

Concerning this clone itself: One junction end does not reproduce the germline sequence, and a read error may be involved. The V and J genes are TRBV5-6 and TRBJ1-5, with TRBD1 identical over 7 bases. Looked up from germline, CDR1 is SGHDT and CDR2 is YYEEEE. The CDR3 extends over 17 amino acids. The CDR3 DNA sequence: TGTGCCAGCAGTTTGGGGTACAGGGGACAAGTCCATCAGCCCCAGCATTTT. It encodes CASSLGYRGQVHQPQHF.

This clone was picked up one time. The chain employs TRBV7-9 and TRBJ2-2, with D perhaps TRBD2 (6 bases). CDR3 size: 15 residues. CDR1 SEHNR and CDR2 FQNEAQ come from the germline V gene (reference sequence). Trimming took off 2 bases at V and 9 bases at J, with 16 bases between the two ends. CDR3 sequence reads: CASSLSGLLLRELFF. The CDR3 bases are TGTGCCAGCAGCTTAAGCGGGCTCCTATTAAGGGAGCTGTTTTTT. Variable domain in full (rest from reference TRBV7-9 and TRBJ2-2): DTGVSQNPRHKITKRGQNVTFRCDPISEHNRLYWYRQTLGQGPEFLTYFQNEAQLEKSRLLSDRFSAERPKGSFSTLEIQRTEQGDSAMYLCASSLSGLLLRELFFGEGSRLTVL.

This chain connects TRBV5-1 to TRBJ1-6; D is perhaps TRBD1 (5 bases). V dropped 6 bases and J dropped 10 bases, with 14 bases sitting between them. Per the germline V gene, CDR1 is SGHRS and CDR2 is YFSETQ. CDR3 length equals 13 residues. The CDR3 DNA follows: TGCGCCAGCAATATCGAAAGGGGATCACCCCTCCACTTT. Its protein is CASNIERGSPLHF. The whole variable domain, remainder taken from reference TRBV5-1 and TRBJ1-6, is KAGVTQTPRYLIKTRGQQVTLSCSPISGHRSVSWYQQTPGQGLQFLFEYFSETQRNKGNFPGRFSGRQFSNSRSEMNVSTLELGDSALYLCASNIERGSPLHFGNGTRLTVT.

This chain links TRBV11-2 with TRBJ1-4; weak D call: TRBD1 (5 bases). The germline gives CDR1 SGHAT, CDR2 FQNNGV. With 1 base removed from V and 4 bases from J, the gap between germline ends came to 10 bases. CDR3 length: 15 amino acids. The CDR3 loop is CASSLVSGINEKLFF. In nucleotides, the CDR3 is TGTGCCAGCAGCTTAGTCTCAGGGATTAATGAAAAACTGTTTTTT.